This TCR beta chain was retrieved from a study of breast tumors, draining lymph nodes, adjacent tissues. TCRdb ran MiXCR on the multiplex PCR reads and lists one entry per CDR3 protein. The sample includes some 120,000 distinct CDR3 sequences, 21% of them seen just once. Ten or more counts support this clonotype. Its antigen is undetermined. Samples came from axillary lymph nodes draining the breast cancer. Notes on the study in general: Tumor TCR diversity was below lymph nodes but above nontumor tissue. Data only fit, rather than demonstrated, lymph node origin of most tumor T cells.

With V trimmed by 3 bases and J by 3 bases, 9 bases remained unmatched. This CDR3 spans 16 amino acids. Germline V lookup: CDR1 SEHNR, CDR2 FQNEAQ (reference sequence). This TCR came from a female donor with breast cancer. Some clones in this sample may be carry-over from other donors' samples. The V gene is TRBV7-9, the J gene TRBJ2-5, with 8 positions matching TRBD1. Sample: axillary lymph node tissue. The CDR3 protein is CASSFDLGTGEETQYF. The CDR3 nucleotides are TGTGCCAGCAGCTTCGACCTCGGGACAGGTGAAGAGACCCAGTACTTC.